The TCR beta chain under discussion was sequenced for a study of shared clonotypes between healthy human individuals. Study context: CD8 memory received one plate per donor, CD8 naive two, CD4 memory three and CD4 naive three. Study observations and caveats: Though the depth was large, rarefaction showed that sorted-subset sequencing was incomplete. Clonotypes that were shared across a handful of donors made up roughly 5.2% of naive CD4 clonotypes.

This clone has a single count. Its cognate antigen is unknown. The CDR3 totals 14 residues. The V and J ends lost 3 bases and 5 bases respectively, with 14 bases between them. CDR1 is SGHNT and CDR2 is YYREEE in the germline V gene (reference sequence). Sorted-subset replicate PCRs used roughly 210 ng of genomic DNA. This amount corresponded to about 30,000 T cell genomes. Sequencing was performed with immunoSEQ multiplex PCR; in TCRdb, only in-frame clones are kept and a portion is missing. Among about 600,000 clones listed, around 97% were seen once. Sequenced input: naive CD4+ T cells sorted from blood. This sample's subset: CD45RA+ positively selected. V usage is TRBV5-4 and J usage is TRBJ2-5, with D maybe TRBD2 (6 bases). The receptor was isolated from a woman in her twenties or thirties in good health. The CDR3 sequence: CASSSAGTPETQYF. DNA for the CDR3: TGTGCCAGCAGCTCGGCCGGGACTCCGGAGACCCAGTACTTC.